This entry features one T cell receptor beta chain sequence. Antigen unknown. This entry belongs to a study of response to subunit inactivated influenza vaccine. Study-wide results and limits: Each seasonal flu vaccination may recruit only limited new T cells, authors suggested.

TCRdb reprocessed the RT-PCR reads via MiXCR and lists one record per CDR3 protein. Of a few hundred thousand distinct CDR3 sequences listed, approximately 14% are singletons. The CDR3 runs to 12 residues. Germline CDR1 and CDR2: MDHEN and SYDVKM. Trimming shortened V by 8 bases and J by 2 bases, and 9 bases separated the two germline ends. This sequence originates from a man aged 50 or older who received an inactivated influenza vaccine. The V gene is TRBV28, the J gene TRBJ1-2; TRBD1 is a possible D gene (5 bases). This specimen consisted of PBMCs from blood, obtained roughly 12 days after vaccination. The CDR3 DNA sequence: TGTGCCAGCGGGACCCTCAACTATGGCTACACCTTC. It codes for CASGTLNYGYTF.